The clone carrying this TCR beta chain was seen just once. What it recognizes is unknown. Method: immunoSEQ multiplex PCR; TCRdb's copy keeps in-frame clones and lacks some. The sample lists about 30,000 clones, 95% occurring once. This record comes from a study of T cells in tuberculosis. General study results and limits: Using the GMM-specific repertoire gave under 90% accuracy versus approximately 66% with motifs.

Losses at the gene ends were 6 bases for V and 3 bases for J; bases not matched to a gene: 6. CDR1 SGHVS and CDR2 FNYEAQ come from the germline V gene. This CDR3 spans 15 amino acids. This clonotype was obtained from a donor aged 10-29 years with latent tuberculosis or without tuberculosis infection. The V call is TRBV7-6, the J call TRBJ1-2, with 11 bases identical to TRBD1. The material sequenced was PBMCs. The CDR3 DNA sequence: TGTGCCAGCAGTCAACCGGGACAGGGGGACTATGGCTACACCTTC. As protein: CASSQPGQGDYGYTF.